This T cell receptor beta chain is drawn from a study of blood T cell repertoires in COVID-19. With 5 bases clipped from V and 6 bases from J, the junction kept 9 bases outside the gene matches. Germline V gives CDR1 SNHLY, CDR2 FYNNEI. This CDR3 is 16 amino acids long. Measured with immunoSEQ multiplex PCR; TCRdb has only the in-frame clones, and not every one. This sample has 200,000 to 300,000 clones; 75% to 85% occur once, and the top ten carry 6% to 8%. This receptor was obtained from a woman over 75 with COVID-19, enrolled during active disease. Material: peripheral blood. The chain uses TRBV2 and TRBJ2-2; 10 bases match TRBD1. Here the CDR3 reads CASSFGQGGAAGELFF. DNA for the CDR3: TGTGCCAGCAGTTTCGGACAGGGGGGGGCCGCCGGGGAGCTGTTTTTT.